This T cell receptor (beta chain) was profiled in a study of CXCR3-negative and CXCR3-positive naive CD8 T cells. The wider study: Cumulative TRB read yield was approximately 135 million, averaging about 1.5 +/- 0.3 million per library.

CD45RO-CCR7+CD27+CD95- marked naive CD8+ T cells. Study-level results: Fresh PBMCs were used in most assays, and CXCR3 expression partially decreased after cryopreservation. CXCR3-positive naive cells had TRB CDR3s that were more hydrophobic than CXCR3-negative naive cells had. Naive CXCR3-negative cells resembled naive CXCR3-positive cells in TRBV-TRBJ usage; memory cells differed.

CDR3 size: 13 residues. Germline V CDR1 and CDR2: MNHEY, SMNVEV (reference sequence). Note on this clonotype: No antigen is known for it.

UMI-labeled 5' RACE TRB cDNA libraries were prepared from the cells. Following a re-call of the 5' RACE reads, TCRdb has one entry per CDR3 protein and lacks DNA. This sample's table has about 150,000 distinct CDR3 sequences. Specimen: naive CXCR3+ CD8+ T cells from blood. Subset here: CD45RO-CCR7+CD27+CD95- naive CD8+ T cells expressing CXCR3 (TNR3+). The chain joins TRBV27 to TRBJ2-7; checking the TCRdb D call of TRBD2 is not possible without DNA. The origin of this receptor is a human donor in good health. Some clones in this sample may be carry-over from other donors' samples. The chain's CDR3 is CASGRLAGYEQYF.